This T cell receptor beta chain was captured by sequencing in a study of radiotherapy plus CTLA-4 blockade in lung cancer. For the study at large: Of the patients, about 20% showed objective responses and around 34% attained disease control.

Notes on the study in general: Once radiotherapy plus ipilimumab had been given, TCR clones derived from tumor expanded in blood. Reportedly, early blood T cell clone dynamics best predicted response, with interferon-beta.

Comments on this clone: The antigen is not known.

Chemo-refractory metastatic non-small-cell lung cancer patients were treated with focal radiation plus CTLA-4 blockade with ipilimumab. Using immunoSEQ multiplex PCR, the repertoire was profiled, and TCRdb retains in-frame clones only, with some absent. The data hold 70,000 to 90,000 clones, with roughly 75% observed a single time. This specimen was peripheral blood, taken from a patient treated with radiotherapy plus ipilimumab. The sequence derives from a human donor with non-small cell lung cancer who had a complete response to radiotherapy plus ipilimumab.

CDR3 in amino acids: CASGLGRSWNSQPQHF. The DNA for the CDR3 is TGTGCTAGTGGTTTGGGAAGGTCATGGAATAGTCAGCCCCAGCATTTT. The J gene is TRBJ1-5, the V gene TRBV12-5; no clear D gene. The CDR3 extends over 16 amino acids. Germline-derived CDR1 and CDR2 are LGHNT and FRNRAP. The ends were cut back, 1 base at V and 6 bases at J, with 16 bases in the middle.